The entry below describes one T cell receptor beta chain. The target antigen is unknown. The data derive from a study of cytomegalovirus exposure and HLA in healthy donors. Study-level points and caveats: Judged likely to be a sequencing artifact was a cluster of highly shared sequence variants. TCR beta chains numbering some 150 were designated cytomegalovirus-associated.

Primers included in the PCR were 60 Vbeta and 13 Jbeta primers. Sequenced by immunoSEQ multiplex PCR; TCRdb stores in-frame clones only, minus some. The sample lists about 150,000 clones, about four fifths occurring once. The V and J ends lost 1 base and 4 bases respectively, with 10 bases between them. Germline CDR1 is MGHRA and CDR2 is YSYEKL. The CDR3 is 15 amino acids. Although they were nominally healthy when sampled, donors likely had unrecorded immune exposures. This TCR came from a man aged 18 to 30 in good health and CMV-seronegative. The chain joins TRBV4-1 to TRBJ1-4, with unresolved D. Sequencing was done on a sample of PBMCs. As DNA, the CDR3 is TGCGCCAGCAGCCAAGGGGCGGGGATTAATGAAAAACTGTTTTTT. Protein sequence: CASSQGAGINEKLFF.